Included here is one TCR beta chain sequence, with context. With 4 bases removed from V and 5 bases from J, the gap between germline ends came to 16 bases. The CDR3 extends over 14 amino acids. Germline V gene sequence: CDR1 SGHDT, CDR2 YYEEEE. This record belongs to a study of shared clonotypes between healthy human individuals. The table came from immunoSEQ multiplex PCR; TCRdb's copy has only in-frame clones and leaves some out. The sample carries about 2.3 million clones, around 90% recorded once. The sequenced sample was naive CD4+ T cells from PBMCs. Regarding subset: CD45RA+ positively selected. V usage is TRBV5-6 and J usage is TRBJ2-7; possibly TRBD1 or TRBD2 for D (5 bases each). This sequence was found in a young man in good health. Some clones in this sample may be carry-over from other donors' samples. CDR3 amino acids: CASSPGGLGDEQYF. The CDR3 DNA is TGTGCCAGCAGCCCCGGAGGCCTAGGGGACGAGCAGTACTTC. Combining the CDR3 with reference TRBV5-6 and TRBJ2-7 gives the whole variable domain DAGVTQSPTHLIKTRGQQVTLRCSPKSGHDTVSWYQQALGQGPQFIFQYYEEEERQRGNFPDRFSGHQFPNYSSELNVNALLLGDSALYLCASSPGGLGDEQYFGPGTRLTVT.